The clone carrying this T cell receptor (beta chain) was counted once. Antigen: not known. Measured with immunoSEQ multiplex PCR; TCRdb has only the in-frame clones, and not every one. The profile shows 45,000 to 65,000 clones, roughly 80% of them singletons. The sample comes from a study of vaccination effects on CD4 cells after COVID-19. Whole-study findings and limits: Infection- and vaccine-induced clones contracted markedly late after vaccination.

V was pared by 4 bases and J by 7 bases, with 5 bases between. CDR1 and CDR2 from the germline V gene are MGHDK and SYGVNS. This CDR3 has 11 amino acids. CD4+ T cells specific for antigen were expanded with viral peptide pools by the ViraFEST assay before sequencing. Having been cultured for around nine days, the cells underwent CD4+ T cell isolation. After around 2.2 million PBMC were placed in each well, they were cultured with approximately 9.1 IU/ml IL-2 and 10 ug/ml peptides. Half-medium replacement with IL-2 medium occurred on days 3 and 7. The chain has TRBV25-1 and TRBJ2-1, with no clear D. This TCR came from a human donor who received a COVID-19 vaccine. This specimen was CD4+ T cells from PBMCs cultured with HCoV-229E spike peptides, taken before COVID-19 vaccination. Here the CDR3 reads CASSVLNEQFF. The DNA of the CDR3 is TGTGCCAGCAGTGTACTGAATGAGCAGTTCTTC.